This TCR beta chain was sequenced during a study of identical twins. This CDR3 is built from 14 residues. Trimming removed 7 bases at V and 5 bases at J, with 15 bases between. Germline CDR1 and CDR2: MNHEY and SMNVEV (reference sequence). TCRdb reprocessed the 5' RACE reads with MiXCR, giving one entry per CDR3 protein. The repertoire holds 550,000 to 700,000 distinct CDR3 sequences, 7.5% to 10% seen once, with 3% in the top ten. This clonotype was seen many times. These data are also associated with another study on yellow fever vaccine responses in identical twins.

This chain connects TRBV27 to TRBJ2-1, with TRBD1 as a possible D gene (5 bases). Sequencing input: PBMCs. The TCR was taken from a woman aged 18-35 years in good health. The CDR3 DNA reads TGTGCCAGCACCCCTAGGGGCGATAACAATGAGCAGTTCTTC. Its protein is CASTPRGDNNEQFF.